This TCR beta chain was captured by sequencing in a study of control samples from healthy donors and cancer patients. CDR3 length equals 11 residues. Germline V gene lookup returns CDR1 MNHEY and CDR2 SVGEGT. V shed 5 bases, J shed 16 bases, and the junction held 6 bases outside the gene matches. TCRdb's table, derived via immunoSEQ multiplex PCR, lists solely in-frame clones and lacks some. The sample comprises about 130,000 clones, less than 95% of which are singletons, and around 3.6% rests with the top ten. The sequenced material came from blood. V is TRBV6-2 or TRBV6-3 and J is TRBJ2-1, with TRBD2 matching over 9 bases. The sequence was collected from a man aged 25-40 years in good health. The CDR3 DNA sequence: TGTGCCAGCAGTGTAAGCGGGGGGAGATTCTTC. Translated: CASSVSGGRFF.